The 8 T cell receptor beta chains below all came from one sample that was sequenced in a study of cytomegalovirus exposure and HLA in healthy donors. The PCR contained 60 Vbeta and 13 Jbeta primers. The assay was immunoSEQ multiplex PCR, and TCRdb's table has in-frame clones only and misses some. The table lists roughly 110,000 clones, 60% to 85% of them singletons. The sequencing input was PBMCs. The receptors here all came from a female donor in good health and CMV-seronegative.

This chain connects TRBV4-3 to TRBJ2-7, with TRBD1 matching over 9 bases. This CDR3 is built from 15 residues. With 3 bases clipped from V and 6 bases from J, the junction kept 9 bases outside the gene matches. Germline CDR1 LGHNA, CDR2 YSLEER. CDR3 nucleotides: TGCGCCAGCAGCCACGGGGACAGGGTGGGTGCCGAGCAGTACTTC. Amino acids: CASSHGDRVGAEQYF.

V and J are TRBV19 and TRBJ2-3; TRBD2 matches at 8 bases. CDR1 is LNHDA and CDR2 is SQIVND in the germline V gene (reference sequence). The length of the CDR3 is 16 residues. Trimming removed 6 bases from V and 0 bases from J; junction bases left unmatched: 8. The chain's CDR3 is CASRALAVPSTDTQYF. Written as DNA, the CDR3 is TGTGCCAGTAGAGCACTAGCGGTGCCTAGCACAGATACGCAGTATTTT.

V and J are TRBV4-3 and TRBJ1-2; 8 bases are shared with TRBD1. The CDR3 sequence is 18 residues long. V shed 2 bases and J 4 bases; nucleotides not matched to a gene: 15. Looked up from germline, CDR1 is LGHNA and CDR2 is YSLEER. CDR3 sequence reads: CASSQSARGPQEGYGYTF. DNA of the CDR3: TGCGCCAGCAGCCAATCTGCCAGGGGGCCCCAGGAGGGCTATGGCTACACCTTC.

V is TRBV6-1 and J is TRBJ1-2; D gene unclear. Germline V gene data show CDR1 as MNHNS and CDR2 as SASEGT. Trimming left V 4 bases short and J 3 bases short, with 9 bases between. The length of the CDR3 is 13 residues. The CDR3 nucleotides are TGTGCCAGCAGTGTTGGGGAGGACTATGGCTACACCTTC. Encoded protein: CASSVGEDYGYTF.

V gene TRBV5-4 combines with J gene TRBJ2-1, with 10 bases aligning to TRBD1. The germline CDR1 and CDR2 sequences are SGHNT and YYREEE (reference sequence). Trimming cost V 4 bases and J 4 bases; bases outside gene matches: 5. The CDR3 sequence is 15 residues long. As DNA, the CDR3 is TGTGCCAGCAGCAGACAGGGGGCTTCGTACAATGAGCAGTTCTTC. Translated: CASSRQGASYNEQFF.

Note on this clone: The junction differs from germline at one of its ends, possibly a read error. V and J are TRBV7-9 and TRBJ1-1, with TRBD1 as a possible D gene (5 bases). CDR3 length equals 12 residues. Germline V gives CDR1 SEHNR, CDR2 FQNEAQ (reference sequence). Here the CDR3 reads CSSSSTVDEAFF. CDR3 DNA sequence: TGTTCCAGCAGCTCGACAGTCGATGAAGCTTTCTTT.

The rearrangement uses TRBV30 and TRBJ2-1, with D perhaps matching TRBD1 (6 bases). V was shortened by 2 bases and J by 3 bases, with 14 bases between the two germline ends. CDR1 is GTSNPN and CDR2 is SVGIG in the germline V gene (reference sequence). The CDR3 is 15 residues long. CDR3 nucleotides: TGTGCCTGGAGTCCACAGGGTCGGGGCTACAATGAGCAGTTCTTC. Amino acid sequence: CAWSPQGRGYNEQFF.

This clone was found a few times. CDR3 coding DNA: TGTGCCAGCAGTGGGGCAGGGGACAAGGGTCGAATTTCACCCCTCCACTTT. It specifies CASSGAGDKGRISPLHF. The chain has TRBV6-1 and TRBJ1-6, with D possibly matching TRBD1 (6 bases). The V end lost 4 bases, the J end lost 9 bases, and 22 bases lay between the germline ends. The germline V gene encodes CDR1 MNHNS and CDR2 SASEGT. The CDR3 runs 17 residues.